Following are 11 T cell receptor beta chains from one sample sequenced in a study of vaccination effects on CD4 cells after COVID-19. The protocol was immunoSEQ multiplex PCR, while the TCRdb copy is restricted to in-frame clones and leaves out a portion. The data show 45,000 to 75,000 clones, about 83% seen once. These receptors have no identified antigens. With around ten days of culture completed, CD4+ T cells were isolated. This specimen was CD4+ T cells from PBMCs cultured without peptide, taken before COVID-19 vaccination. All receptors come from a human donor who received a COVID-19 vaccine.

This chain uses TRBV5-4 with TRBJ2-5; TRBD1 matches at 10 bases. This CDR3 region has 14 residues. J gave up 1 base and V 3 bases, and 0 bases lay outside the gene matches. Germline V gene lookup returns CDR1 SGHNT and CDR2 YYREEE (reference sequence). This chain's CDR3 is CASSWDRGQETQYF. The CDR3 bases are TGTGCCAGCAGCTGGGACAGGGGCCAAGAGACCCAGTACTTC.

The rearrangement uses TRBV11-1 and TRBJ2-5; 8 bases are a match to TRBD1. The germline CDR1 and CDR2 sequences are SGHAT and FQDESV (reference sequence). V shed 5 bases, J shed 4 bases, and the junction held 9 bases outside the gene matches. The CDR3 has 15 amino acids. Here the CDR3 reads CASSSRQGSRETQYF. The CDR3 coding sequence is TGTGCCAGCAGCAGCCGACAGGGGTCCCGAGAGACCCAGTACTTC.

The DNA of the CDR3 is TGCGCCAGCAGCCAAGTTGGGATGTATGAGCAGTTCTTC. Its protein product is CASSQVGMYEQFF. The chain combines TRBV4-1 with TRBJ2-1; D not resolved. This CDR3 is built from 13 residues. V was trimmed by 1 base and J by 8 bases, leaving 9 bases between them. Germline CDR1 reads MGHRA; CDR2 reads YSYEKL.

V and J are TRBV2 and TRBJ2-3; tentative D call: TRBD1 (6 bases). The germline V gene encodes CDR1 SNHLY and CDR2 FYNNEI. V lost 0 bases, J lost 1 base, and 11 bases lay in between. The CDR3 spans 16 residues. CDR3 nucleotide sequence: TGTGCCAGCAGTGAAGCGTTGGGGGCGCGCACAGATACGCAGTATTTT. Encoded protein: CASSEALGARTDTQYF.

This clone was seen a handful of times. The rearrangement uses TRBV7-2 and TRBJ1-2; 10 nucleotides line up with TRBD1. The CDR3 covers 17 residues. Germline CDR1 SGHTA, CDR2 FQGNSA. V gave up 5 bases and J gave up 5 bases; unmatched junction bases: 14. This CDR3 reads CASSGRPWDRGSYGYTF. The CDR3 DNA reads as TGTGCCAGCAGCGGAAGGCCCTGGGACAGGGGTTCTTATGGCTACACCTTC. Full variable domain (missing parts from reference TRBV7-2 and TRBJ1-2): GAGVSQSPSNKVTEKGKDVELRCDPISGHTALYWYRQSLGQGLEFLIYFQGNSAPDKSGLPSDRFSAERTGGSVSTLTIQRTQQEDSAVYLCASSGRPWDRGSYGYTFGSGTRLTVV.

This clone was recorded only once. The chain links TRBV7-2 to TRBJ1-4; possibly TRBD1 for D (5 bases). V was clipped by 6 bases and J by 6 bases, with 11 bases between them. The germline V gene has CDR1 SGHTA and CDR2 FQGNSA. This CDR3 spans 13 amino acids. This CDR3 is CASRRGVDEKLFF. As DNA, the CDR3 is TGTGCCAGCAGAAGGGGTGTTGATGAAAAACTGTTTTTT.

This clone was recorded a few times. J is TRBJ1-4 and V is TRBV18; TRBD1 matches 10 bases. The CDR3 consists of 15 residues. V shed 0 bases and J 7 bases; nucleotides not matched to a gene: 2. Per the germline V gene, CDR1 is KGHSH and CDR2 is LQKENI. CDR3 protein: CASSPPGQGFEKLFF. As DNA, the CDR3 is TGTGCCAGCTCACCACCGGGACAGGGGTTTGAAAAACTGTTTTTT. Combining the CDR3 with reference TRBV18 and TRBJ1-4 gives the whole variable domain NAGVMQNPRHLVRRRGQEARLRCSPMKGHSHVYWYRQLPEEGLKFMVYLQKENIIDESGMPKERFSAEFPKEGPSILRIQQVVRGDSAAYFCASSPPGQGFEKLFFGSGTQLSVL.

The gene calls are TRBV19 and TRBJ1-1; 10 nucleotides match TRBD1. Trimming at V came to 5 bases and at J to 4 bases, leaving 7 bases not matched to a gene. The CDR3 length is 15 residues. Germline V CDR1 and CDR2: LNHDA, SQIVND (reference sequence). The CDR3 sequence: CASSFLTGGVTEAFF. The CDR3 DNA follows: TGTGCCAGTAGTTTCTTGACAGGGGGCGTCACTGAAGCTTTCTTT.

The genes are TRBV9 and TRBJ2-3; 8 nucleotides agree with TRBD2. The length of the CDR3 is 16 residues. Germline CDR1 SGDLS, CDR2 YYNGEE. Trimming removed 4 bases from V and 5 bases from J; junction bases left unmatched: 12. The CDR3 nucleotides read TGTGCCAGCAGCCCGAGGGAACGGGGGGGCGGAGATACGCAGTATTTT. This translates into CASSPRERGGGDTQYF.

J is TRBJ2-4 and V is TRBV3-1 (or the pseudogene TRBV3-2); TRBD1 or TRBD2 may be the D gene (5 bases each). The germline V gene encodes CDR1 LGHDT and CDR2 YNNKEL (reference sequence). V lost 0 bases, J lost 3 bases, and 12 bases lay in between. The length of the CDR3 is 16 residues. In DNA form, the CDR3 reads TGTGCCAGCAGCCAAGAGAACGGGGCGGGCAAAAACATTCAGTACTTC. Amino acids: CASSQENGAGKNIQYF.

The rearrangement joins TRBV5-1 to TRBJ1-4; D uncertain. Trimming removed 3 bases from V and 5 bases from J, with 14 bases in between. There are 15 residues in the CDR3. The V gene's germline CDR1 is SGHRS and CDR2 YFSETQ. The CDR3 region has the DNA TGCGCCAGCAGCTCCCTCCCGGGGAACAATGAAAAACTGTTTTTT. Amino acid sequence: CASSSLPGNNEKLFF.